Listed here is a single T cell receptor beta chain. The antigen is not known. V gave up 1 base and J gave up 8 bases, with 15 bases separating them. The CDR3 consists of 16 residues. The germline gives CDR1 LGHNA, CDR2 YSLEER. One entry per CDR3 protein, called by TCRdb with MiXCR from the reads. The sample has more than 150,000 distinct CDR3 sequences; about 15% are singletons. This entry comes from a study of T cell repertoires in cytomegalovirus infection. Study-level background: Public TCR beta signatures marked donors with CMV infection and the matching HLA.

Broader study findings: The cumulative frequency of public TCR beta families distinguished individuals who carried CMV together with the relevant HLA.

The sequence was collected from a human donor in good health (CMV status not recorded). Some clones in this sample may be carry-over from other donors' samples. Material for sequencing was CD8+ T cells from PBMCs. The V call is TRBV4-3, the J call TRBJ1-6; tentatively, D is TRBD1 (6 bases). The CDR3 sequence is CASSQARGKVYSPLHF. The CDR3 DNA sequence: TGCGCCAGCAGCCAAGCAAGGGGGAAAGTTTATTCACCCCTCCACTTT.